Reported below is one TCR beta chain. For the second PCR, which ran for about 7 to 12 cycles, a sample-barcoded 5' primer and a J-beta primer mix were used. A 12-random-nucleotide template-switch adaptor tagged each cDNA molecule. Using its own MiXCR run on the 5' RACE reads, TCRdb lists one record per CDR3 protein. The repertoire holds 650,000 to 900,000 distinct CDR3 sequences, 55% to 65% seen once, with 28% in the top ten. The CDR3 totals 15 residues. V was pared by 4 bases and J by 0 bases, with 3 bases of the junction left unmatched. Germline V gene data show CDR1 as DFQATT and CDR2 as SNEGSKA (reference sequence). These data are taken from a study of blood T cells in healthy people across ages. Healthy Caucasians from Russia aged about 6 to 95 served as donors. The authors drew around 11 milliliters of peripheral blood from each donor. No fewer than 5.5 micrograms of total RNA were isolated from every sample.

Sequencing was performed on blood. The chain carries TRBV20-1 and TRBJ2-1; 10 positions agree with TRBD2. This clonotype was obtained from a man aged 25 to 40 in good health. Here the CDR3 reads CSAKRGGTSYNEQFF. CDR3 in DNA: TGCAGTGCTAAGCGGGGGGGAACCTCCTACAATGAGCAGTTCTTC.